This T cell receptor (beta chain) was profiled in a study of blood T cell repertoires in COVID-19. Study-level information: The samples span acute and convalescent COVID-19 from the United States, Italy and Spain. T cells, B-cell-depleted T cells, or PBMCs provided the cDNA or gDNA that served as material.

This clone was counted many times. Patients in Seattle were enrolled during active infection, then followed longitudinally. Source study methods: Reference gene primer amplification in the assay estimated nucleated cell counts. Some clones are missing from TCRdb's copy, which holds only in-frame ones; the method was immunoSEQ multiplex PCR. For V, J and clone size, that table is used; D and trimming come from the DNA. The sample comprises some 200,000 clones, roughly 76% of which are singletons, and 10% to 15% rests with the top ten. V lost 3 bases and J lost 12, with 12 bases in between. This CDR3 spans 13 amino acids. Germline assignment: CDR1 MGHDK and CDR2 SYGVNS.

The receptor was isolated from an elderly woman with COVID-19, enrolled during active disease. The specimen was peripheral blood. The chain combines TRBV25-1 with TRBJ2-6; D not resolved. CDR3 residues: CASSEAGMGVLTF. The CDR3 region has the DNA TGTGCCAGCAGTGAGGCAGGCATGGGCGTCCTGACTTTC.